The rows below give T cell receptor beta chains drawn from one sample of a study of blood T cell repertoires in COVID-19. Assay used: immunoSEQ multiplex PCR; TCRdb lists only in-frame clones, some missing. The sample includes hundreds of thousands of clones, over 85% seen only once; the top ten take less than 0.95%. Sequencing used peripheral blood. Receptor source: a man between 18 and 35 years old with COVID-19, enrolled during active disease. Each CDR3 is given with its conserved first and last residue. D genes are given only for firm matches.

d_call: NA; v_call: TRBV19; cdr3_aa: CASSIGTRTTNNEQFF
d_call: TRBD2; v_call: TRBV15; cdr3_aa: CATSPGVAGEDTQYF
d_call: NA; v_call: TRBV5-6; cdr3_aa: CASRQKGGNHGYTF
d_call: TRBD2; v_call: TRBV11-2; cdr3_aa: CASSLAILASSYNEQFF
d_call: TRBD1; v_call: TRBV5-1; cdr3_aa: CASSRERQGVTEAFF
d_call: NA; v_call: TRBV11-2; cdr3_aa: CASSLAKRGGKNIQYF
d_call: TRBD1; v_call: TRBV28; cdr3_aa: CASSFSRGQSPLHF
d_call: NA; v_call: TRBV25-1; cdr3_aa: CASSESLAVTEKLFF
d_call: TRBD1; v_call: TRBV18; cdr3_aa: CASSPRGDRDNEQFF
d_call: NA; v_call: TRBV11-3; cdr3_aa: CASSTPAYQETQYF
d_call: NA; v_call: TRBV20-1; cdr3_aa: CSARRQGEQFF
d_call: TRBD2; v_call: TRBV2; cdr3_aa: CASNSGSSYEQYF
d_call: NA; v_call: TRBV18; cdr3_aa: CASSPQGSNQPQHF
d_call: TRBD1; v_call: TRBV7-2; cdr3_aa: CASSSKTGTNSPLHF
d_call: NA; v_call: TRBV19; cdr3_aa: CASSMGTTHQPQHF
d_call: NA; v_call: TRBV28; cdr3_aa: CASSLETSPREQYF
d_call: TRBD1; v_call: TRBV4-1; cdr3_aa: CASSQDGDRGLQPQHF
d_call: TRBD2; v_call: TRBV11-3; cdr3_aa: CASSPELAGVAGELFF
d_call: TRBD1; v_call: TRBV19; cdr3_aa: CASSKTGMNQPQHF
d_call: NA; v_call: TRBV5-3; cdr3_aa: CARSFKGESYGYTF
d_call: NA; v_call: TRBV14; cdr3_aa: CASSQDCEGGADSNQPQHF
d_call: NA; v_call: TRBV9; cdr3_aa: CASSADFGYMNTEAFF
d_call: TRBD1; v_call: TRBV7-9; cdr3_aa: CASSRSGTGVYEQYF
d_call: TRBD1; v_call: TRBV30; cdr3_aa: CAWSPLTGADAEAFF